This TCR beta chain comes out of a study of CD4 and CD8 cells across lung adenocarcinoma regions. Losses at the gene ends were 5 bases for V and 2 bases for J; bases not matched to a gene: 5. The CDR3 consists of 15 residues. Germline CDR1 reads SGHAT; CDR2 reads FQNNGV. TCRdb reprocessed the PCR reads via MiXCR and lists one record per CDR3 protein. The data contain 20,000 to 30,000 distinct CDR3 sequences, 52% of them seen just once; the ten biggest clones take up about 20%. Localized lung adenocarcinoma, a non-small cell lung cancer, affected the donors. Input material: CD4+ T cells from the center of a lung tumor. This TCR was recovered from a male donor with lung adenocarcinoma. The CD4 and CD8 labels of this study may be unreliable. This rearrangement joins TRBV11-2 to TRBJ2-3; 9 nucleotides agree with TRBD1. The CDR3 loop reads CASSQGTGSTDTQYF. DNA of the CDR3: TGTGCCAGCAGCCAGGGGACAGGGTCCACAGATACGCAGTATTTT.